One and the same sample provided the 20 T cell receptor beta chains below, sequenced in a study of PD-L1 blockade in urothelial cancer. Measured with immunoSEQ multiplex PCR; TCRdb has only the in-frame clones, and not every one. Found here are more than 45,000 clones, around 85% of them singletons; the top ten hold 16%. The source material was PBMCs, sampled around atezolizumab (anti-PD-L1) treatment. These TCRs come from a man aged 55 to 70 with urothelial cancer.

The rearrangement uses TRBV27 and TRBJ2-6; D not certain. This CDR3 spans 15 amino acids. The V end was cut by 2 bases, the J end by 1 base, with 6 bases between. Per germline, CDR1 MNHEY and CDR2 SMNVEV (reference sequence). The CDR3 protein is CASSLEVSGANVLTF. The CDR3 DNA reads TGTGCCAGCAGTTTAGAGGTTTCTGGGGCCAACGTCCTGACTTTC.

This clone has more than one count but fewer than ten. This chain links TRBV4-1 with TRBJ2-7; the match to TRBD1 covers 9 bases. Germline lookup yields CDR1 MGHRA and CDR2 YSYEKL. V lost 0 bases, J lost 3 bases, and 6 bases stayed unmatched. The CDR3 sequence is 16 residues long. CDR3 DNA: TGCGCCAGCAGCCAAGAGACCGGGACAGGGCGCTACGAGCAGTACTTC. This encodes CASSQETGTGRYEQYF.

The chain is built from TRBV7-9 and TRBJ1-2; no reliable D call. The CDR3 sequence is 12 residues long. Trimming removed 5 bases from V and 5 bases from J, with 9 bases in between. The V gene's germline CDR1 is SEHNR and CDR2 FQNEAQ (reference sequence). The CDR3 DNA sequence: TGTGCCAGCAGCAACGTACAGTATGGCTACACCTTC. Translated: CASSNVQYGYTF.

This CDR3 is CASGSQIPYEQYF. CDR3 bases: TGCGCCAGCGGTTCACAGATCCCCTACGAGCAGTACTTC. The gene calls are TRBV4-1 and TRBJ2-7; D not certain. Germline V gene sequence: CDR1 MGHRA, CDR2 YSYEKL. V was clipped by 8 bases and J by 2 bases, with 13 bases between them. This CDR3 contains 13 residues.

This chain links TRBV9 with TRBJ2-5; maybe TRBD1 (6 bases). V was cut by 0 bases and J by 2 bases, with 11 bases left in between. This CDR3 comprises 15 residues. Germline assignment: CDR1 SGDLS and CDR2 YYNGEE. The CDR3: CASSVAPDRQETQYF. The CDR3 DNA reads as TGTGCCAGCAGCGTAGCTCCGGACAGACAAGAGACCCAGTACTTC. The entire variable domain, with the rest obtained from reference TRBV9 and TRBJ2-5, is as follows: DSGVTQTPKHLITATGQRVTLRCSPRSGDLSVYWYQQSLDQGLQFLIQYYNGEERAKGNILERFSAQQFPDLHSELNLSSLELGDSALYFCASSVAPDRQETQYFGPGTRLLVL.

This clone was found once. The gene calls are TRBV5-6 and TRBJ2-5; 7 nucleotides agree with TRBD2. The trim removed 6 bases at V and 5 bases at J, leaving 19 bases unmatched. Germline loops: CDR1 SGHDT, CDR2 YYEEEE. This CDR3 spans 17 amino acids. CDR3: CASTSVAGSGWRETQYF. The DNA for the CDR3 is TGTGCCAGCACCTCAGTAGCTGGTAGCGGGTGGAGGGAGACCCAGTACTTC.

The gene calls are TRBV5-1 and TRBJ1-5; D unclear. Per the germline V gene, CDR1 is SGHRS and CDR2 is YFSETQ. This CDR3 comprises 13 residues. Trimming cost V 0 bases and J 4 bases, with 5 bases left between them. DNA of the CDR3: TGCGCCAGCAGCTTGGTTTCTAATCAGCCCCAGCATTTT. As protein: CASSLVSNQPQHF.

V usage is TRBV28 and J usage is TRBJ1-5; 7 nucleotides match TRBD1. Germline V gives CDR1 MDHEN, CDR2 SYDVKM. Losses at the gene ends were 7 bases for V and 4 bases for J; bases not matched to a gene: 7. The CDR3 totals 14 residues. CDR3 sequence (DNA): TGTGCCAGCACCTATAGGGACAGTAATCAGCCCCAGCATTTT. Protein: CASTYRDSNQPQHF.

This chain connects TRBV11-1 to TRBJ2-2; TRBD1 agrees at 7 bases. This CDR3 contains 15 residues. Germline-derived CDR1 and CDR2 are SGHAT and FQDESV (reference sequence). The ends lost 5 bases at V and 1 base at J; junction bases unmatched: 4. CDR3 region: CASSRGGWNTGELFF. DNA of the CDR3: TGTGCCAGCAGCCGAGGGGGCTGGAACACCGGGGAGCTGTTTTTT. Filled out from reference TRBV11-1 and TRBJ2-2, the complete variable domain reads EAEVAQSPRYKITEKSQAVAFWCDPISGHATLYWYRQILGQGPELLVQFQDESVVDDSQLPKDRFSAERLKGVDSTLKIQPAELGDSAMYLCASSRGGWNTGELFFGEGSRLTVL.

CDR3 DNA sequence: TGCGCCAGCAACCTGGACAGGGTAGGAACTGACGAGCAGTACTTC. Its protein is CASNLDRVGTDEQYF. This chain uses TRBV5-1 with TRBJ2-7; 8 nucleotides line up with TRBD1. The V and J ends lost 6 bases and 5 bases, in that order; junction bases with no gene match: 13. The CDR3 runs 15 residues. CDR1 and CDR2 from the germline V gene are SGHRS and YFSETQ. The variable domain in full, with the rest retrieved from reference TRBV5-1 and TRBJ2-7, is KAGVTQTPRYLIKTRGQQVTLSCSPISGHRSVSWYQQTPGQGLQFLFEYFSETQRNKGNFPGRFSGRQFSNSRSEMNVSTLELGDSALYLCASNLDRVGTDEQYFGPGTRLTVT.

Worth noting for this clone: The same CDR3 is also encoded by other DNA sequences in this sample. This chain's CDR3 is CASSAGNTEAFF. Written as DNA, the CDR3 is TGCGCCAGCTCCGCGGGGAACACTGAAGCTTTCTTT. The V and J genes are TRBV5-1 and TRBJ1-1; D is undetermined. CDR3 length equals 12 residues. The V gene lost 7 bases and the J gene lost 1 base, with 8 bases spanning the gap. From germline, CDR1 is SGHRS and CDR2 YFSETQ.

The chain joins TRBV6-6 to TRBJ2-7; D uncertain. Germline lookup yields CDR1 MNHNY and CDR2 SVGAGI (reference sequence). The V end lost 0 bases, the J end lost 5 bases, and 5 bases lay between the germline ends. The CDR3 sequence is 12 residues long. DNA of the CDR3: TGTGCCAGCAGTTACTCCGCGGACGAGCAGTACTTC. It is translated as CASSYSADEQYF.

The chain carries TRBV4-1 and TRBJ2-1; possible D gene TRBD2, 5 bases. V was trimmed by 0 bases and J by 7 bases, leaving 13 bases between them. CDR1 MGHRA and CDR2 YSYEKL come from the germline V gene. CDR3 length equals 15 residues. The CDR3 sequence is CASSQESAVPNEQFF. CDR3 in DNA: TGCGCCAGCAGCCAAGAGTCAGCGGTGCCAAATGAGCAGTTCTTC.

The CDR3 DNA sequence: TGTGCCAGCAAGAATCCACGGGGGGTGCGCGGCTACACCTTC. Residues: CASKNPRGVRGYTF. The genes are TRBV6-5 and TRBJ1-2; possible D gene TRBD1, 5 bases. This CDR3 comprises 14 residues. Trimming stripped 7 bases from V and 8 bases from J, with 20 bases between. The germline gives CDR1 MNHEY, CDR2 SVGAGI.

The chain links TRBV5-1 to TRBJ1-2; weak D call: TRBD1 (5 bases). Germline V gene data show CDR1 as SGHRS and CDR2 as YFSETQ. Trimming took off 0 bases at V and 3 bases at J, with 9 bases between the two ends. The CDR3 runs 14 residues. CDR3 in amino acids: CASSLEGVYYGYTF. The CDR3 region has the DNA TGCGCCAGCAGCTTGGAAGGGGTTTACTATGGCTACACCTTC.

The chain is built from TRBV30 and TRBJ1-5; tentatively, D is TRBD1 (5 bases). The V and J ends lost 2 bases and 5 bases respectively, with 16 bases between them. This CDR3 contains 15 residues. The germline gives CDR1 GTSNPN, CDR2 SVGIG (reference sequence). In nucleotides, the CDR3 is TGTGCCTGGAGTAGGACCCGGGGGGGAGATCAGCCCCAGCATTTT. Protein sequence: CAWSRTRGGDQPQHF.

This clone was observed a single time. The CDR3 sequence is CASSSPGQIYEQYF. The CDR3 coding sequence is TGTGCCAGCAGTTCGCCGGGACAGATCTACGAGCAGTACTTC. The J gene is TRBJ2-7, the V gene TRBV6-5; 7 nucleotides align to TRBD1. Unmatched junction bases numbered 6, after V lost 4 bases and J lost 3 bases. This CDR3 is built from 14 residues. Germline loops: CDR1 MNHEY, CDR2 SVGAGI.

This clone was observed once. The chain is built from TRBV6-4 and TRBJ2-7; weak D call: TRBD2 (6 bases). The CDR3 spans 13 residues. Germline CDR1 and CDR2: MRHNA and SNTAGT. Trimming shortened V by 6 bases and J by 5 bases, and 14 bases separated the two germline ends. The CDR3, as DNA: TGTGCCAGCAGCTACGGACGCGGGGACGAGCAGTACTTC. It is translated as CASSYGRGDEQYF.

The rearrangement links TRBV6-1 to TRBJ1-6; D remains unclear. The CDR3 runs 15 residues. V lost 3 bases and J 9 bases, leaving 15 bases between the germline ends. Per the germline V gene, CDR1 is MNHNS and CDR2 is SASEGT. The CDR3 loop reads CASSDLAELSSPLHF. The CDR3 DNA sequence: TGTGCCAGCAGTGACTTGGCGGAGTTATCTTCACCCCTCCACTTT.

The chain has TRBV5-4 and TRBJ2-7; D not certain. The CDR3 is 14 amino acids. The germline V and J ends were trimmed by 2 bases and 7 bases, with 16 bases remaining between them. Germline values: CDR1 SGHNT, CDR2 YYREEE (reference sequence). The CDR3 is CASSLSSSIREQYF. The CDR3 nucleotides are TGTGCCAGCAGCTTATCTTCATCAATTAGAGAGCAGTACTTC.